The 28 T cell receptor beta chains given below trace back to one sample, sequenced in a study of OX40 agonist ivuxolimab in advanced cancers. The method was immunoSEQ multiplex PCR; TCRdb's version includes in-frame clones alone and lacks a portion of them. This table holds 40,000 to 45,000 clones, over 80% found once. Source: CD4+ or CD8+ T cells sorted from blood, taken in a trial of the OX40 agonist ivuxolimab. The source of these receptors is an adult with an advanced solid tumor such as melanoma, head and neck, liver or kidney cancer.

The rearrangement uses TRBV6-5 and TRBJ2-7; 9 nucleotides match TRBD1. This CDR3 comprises 14 residues. The germline gives CDR1 MNHEY, CDR2 SVGAGI. Unmatched junction bases numbered 4, after V lost 1 base and J lost 6 bases. The CDR3: CASSYFTGGGEQYF. The DNA for the CDR3 is TGTGCCAGCAGTTACTTTACAGGGGGCGGCGAGCAGTACTTC.

The rearrangement uses TRBV5-4 and TRBJ1-4; a weak D match, TRBD1 (6 bases). With 5 bases removed from V and 2 bases from J, the gap between germline ends came to 25 bases. In germline, CDR1 is SGHNT, CDR2 YYREEE (reference sequence). This CDR3 is built from 19 residues. The CDR3 nucleotides are TGTGCCAGCAGTTTGAGCCGCTCTTCGGCGGGGGCGACTAATGAAAAACTGTTTTTT. It is translated as CASSLSRSSAGATNEKLFF.

This sequence joins TRBV28 and TRBJ2-7, with D tentatively TRBD1 or TRBD2 (5 bases each). V was pared by 5 bases and J by 3 bases, with 23 bases between. There are 17 residues in the CDR3. Germline CDR1 is MDHEN and CDR2 is SYDVKM. The CDR3 reads CASSPLWDPSRGYEQYF. The CDR3 nucleotides are TGTGCCAGCAGTCCTCTCTGGGACCCGAGTAGGGGCTACGAGCAGTACTTC.

The chain links TRBV27 to TRBJ1-2, with no clear D. This CDR3 has 12 amino acids. Between the trimmed V and J ends, which lost 7 bases and 7 bases, there was a span of 13 bases. CDR1 is MNHEY and CDR2 is SMNVEV in the germline V gene (reference sequence). The CDR3 is CASKDPGRGYTF. DNA for the CDR3: TGTGCCAGCAAGGACCCTGGCCGTGGCTACACCTTC.

This clone qualifies as medium-sized (0.01 to 0.1%). The chain carries TRBV7-9 and TRBJ1-3; 7 bases map to TRBD1. This CDR3 has 16 amino acids. The germline V gene has CDR1 SEHNR and CDR2 FQNEAQ (reference sequence). Trimming removed 5 bases from V and 1 base from J; junction bases left unmatched: 8. The CDR3 is CASSNVDRPSGNTIYF. The CDR3 DNA reads TGTGCCAGCAGCAACGTGGACAGGCCGTCTGGAAACACCATATATTTT.

The rearrangement joins TRBV6-5 to TRBJ2-7; 7 bases are shared with TRBD2. This CDR3 spans 15 amino acids. V dropped 2 bases and J dropped 6; count of bases not matched to a gene: 10. Germline lookup yields CDR1 MNHEY and CDR2 SVGAGI. CDR3 region: CASSYPSRGSREQYF. CDR3 nucleotides: TGTGCCAGCAGTTACCCCTCTCGCGGGAGCCGCGAGCAGTACTTC.

The genes are TRBV6-6 and TRBJ2-7, with 8 bases identical to TRBD2. The germline gives CDR1 MNHNY, CDR2 SVGAGI (reference sequence). This CDR3 is 12 amino acids long. Unmatched junction bases numbered 6, after V lost 10 bases and J lost 4 bases. CDR3 nucleotide sequence: TGTGCCACCGGGACTAGTTTTTACGAGCAGTACTTC. It yields the protein CATGTSFYEQYF.

The chain joins TRBV27 to TRBJ2-7, with D perhaps matching TRBD2 (6 bases). Trimming removed 0 bases at V and 4 bases at J, with 13 bases between. Germline V gene sequence: CDR1 MNHEY, CDR2 SMNVEV (reference sequence). CDR3 length equals 15 residues. The CDR3 nucleotides read TGTGCCAGCAGTTTATCTCGCGGGACTTTGTACGAGCAGTACTTC. Translation: CASSLSRGTLYEQYF.

The rearrangement uses TRBV21-1 and TRBJ1-5; the DNA was not used to check the table's D call, TRBD1. TRBV21-1 has pseudogene status. This CDR3 comprises 15 residues. CDR3 nucleotide sequence: TGTGCCAGCAGCATAAGGGGGTCCGGAAATCAGCCCCAGCATTTT. Encoded protein: CASSIRGSGNQPQHF.

V and J are TRBV27 and TRBJ1-2; the D gene is possibly TRBD1 (5 bases). CDR1 and CDR2 from the germline V gene are MNHEY and SMNVEV (reference sequence). The ends were cut back, 6 bases at V and 4 bases at J, with 18 bases in the middle. This CDR3 contains 15 residues. Here the CDR3 reads CASRSDGTRGYGYTF. The CDR3 nucleotides are TGTGCCAGCAGATCCGACGGGACCCGGGGCTATGGCTACACCTTC.

The chain carries TRBV28 and TRBJ2-7; D possibly corresponds to TRBD1 (6 bases). CDR1 and CDR2 from the germline V gene are MDHEN and SYDVKM. V was clipped by 6 bases and J by 7 bases, with 19 bases between them. This CDR3 contains 14 residues. The CDR3 reads CASRPYWGLREQYF. Here the CDR3 DNA reads TGTGCCAGCAGGCCTTATTGGGGGCTGAGGGAGCAGTACTTC.

The sample holds many counts of this clone. V and J are TRBV29-1 and TRBJ2-1; 9 positions match TRBD1. The CDR3 consists of 15 residues. V shed 7 bases and J 2 bases; nucleotides not matched to a gene: 9. The germline V gene encodes CDR1 SQVTM and CDR2 ANQGSEA. The chain's CDR3 is CSATGRTGAYNEQFF. The CDR3 bases are TGCAGCGCCACTGGAAGGACAGGGGCCTACAATGAGCAGTTCTTC.

The chain joins TRBV5-4 to TRBJ1-5, with D unclear. The V gene's germline CDR1 is SGHNT and CDR2 YYREEE (reference sequence). Trimming removed 1 base from V and 4 bases from J, with 9 bases in between. The CDR3 totals 14 residues. Written as DNA, the CDR3 is TGTGCCAGCAGCTTGATGGTTTTGAATCAGCCCCAGCATTTT. Protein: CASSLMVLNQPQHF.

The rearrangement joins TRBV6-5 to TRBJ1-2; a weak D match, TRBD1 (6 bases). The CDR3 is 13 residues long. V was cut by 2 bases and J by 8 bases, with 12 bases left in between. Germline V gene lookup returns CDR1 MNHEY and CDR2 SVGAGI. The CDR3 spells CASSYPGARGYTF. The CDR3 DNA reads TGTGCCAGCAGTTACCCGGGGGCGCGAGGCTACACCTTC.

J is TRBJ1-4 and V is TRBV5-4, with 7 bases fitting TRBD1. The CDR3 extends over 15 amino acids. Looked up from germline, CDR1 is SGHNT and CDR2 is YYREEE (reference sequence). Trimming took 3 bases from V and 5 from J; bases not matched to a gene: 7. This chain's CDR3 is CASSYGKGANEKLFF. The CDR3 bases are TGTGCCAGCAGCTATGGGAAGGGGGCGAATGAAAAACTGTTTTTT.

The V and J genes are TRBV29-1 and TRBJ2-1, with 7 bases matching TRBD2. The V gene's germline CDR1 is SQVTM and CDR2 ANQGSEA. V lost 6 bases to trimming and J lost 15 bases; unmatched junction nucleotides: 11. The CDR3 is made up of 11 amino acids. The CDR3 protein is CSVHLAGEAFF. The CDR3 nucleotides read TGCAGCGTCCACCTCGCGGGGGAGGCGTTCTTC.

This clone has only one observation. This specimen includes other DNA sequences encoding the same CDR3. V and J are TRBV30 and TRBJ2-7, with a tentative D call TRBD2 (5 bases). Deletions cut 0 bases from V and 0 bases from J, with 6 bases between. The CDR3 is 13 residues long. CDR1 is GTSNPN and CDR2 is SVGIG in the germline V gene (reference sequence). CDR3 sequence reads: CAWSVAASYEQYF. The CDR3 DNA reads as TGTGCCTGGAGTGTAGCGGCCTCCTACGAGCAGTACTTC.

This chain joins TRBV10-2 and TRBJ1-5; no reliable D call. Germline CDR1 reads WSHSY; CDR2 reads SAAADI. V was cut by 1 base and J by 5 bases, with 15 bases left in between. This CDR3 comprises 16 residues. The CDR3 protein is CASSEFLPVVDQPQHF. CDR3 DNA: TGCGCCAGCAGTGAGTTTCTTCCTGTGGTAGATCAGCCCCAGCATTTT.

The genes are TRBV6-5 and TRBJ2-7; maybe TRBD2 (6 bases). This CDR3 is 13 amino acids long. Trimming pared 3 bases from V and 1 base from J, leaving 7 bases between. Germline lookup yields CDR1 MNHEY and CDR2 SVGAGI. The CDR3 reads CASSYAGSYEQYF. The CDR3 nucleotides are TGTGCCAGCAGTTATGCGGGATCCTACGAGCAGTACTTC.

The rearrangement joins TRBV9 to TRBJ1-2, with D perhaps matching TRBD1 (6 bases). The germline V and J ends were trimmed by 3 bases and 8 bases, with 20 bases remaining between them. The germline gives CDR1 SGDLS, CDR2 YYNGEE. The CDR3 length is 15 residues. For the CDR3, the DNA is TGTGCCAGCAGCGATAGCAGGGACACCATTCGAGGCTACACCTTC. The encoded protein is CASSDSRDTIRGYTF.

V usage is TRBV5-5 and J usage is TRBJ1-5, with no clear D. V lost 4 bases, J lost 5 bases, and 10 bases lay in between. The CDR3 has 13 amino acids. Germline V gene data show CDR1 as SGHKS and CDR2 as YYEKEE (reference sequence). This CDR3 is CASSPIVDQPQHF. Here the CDR3 DNA reads TGTGCCAGCAGCCCAATTGTCGATCAGCCCCAGCATTTT.

The genes are TRBV21-1 and TRBJ2-7; no check of the table's D call, TRBD1, against the DNA was made. TRBV21-1 counts as a pseudogene. This CDR3 region has 13 residues. CDR3 sequence (DNA): TGTGCCAGCAGCAATGGCAAGACCTACGAGCAGTACTTC. It encodes CASSNGKTYEQYF.

The chain recombines TRBV27 with TRBJ1-2; 9 nucleotides agree with TRBD1. This CDR3 is 15 amino acids long. Germline CDR1 is MNHEY and CDR2 is SMNVEV (reference sequence). The junction had 6 bases not matched to a gene; V was cut back by 5 bases and J by 2 bases. Here the CDR3 reads CASSGGQGLNYGYTF. CDR3 bases: TGTGCCAGCAGTGGGGGACAGGGTTTAAACTATGGCTACACCTTC.

This clone showed up just once. One junction end disagrees with the germline gene, perhaps due to a read error. The CDR3 region is CATDTQGFSHEQYF. The CDR3 coding sequence is TGTGCCACCGACACACAGGGGTTCTCCCACGAGCAGTACTTC. The chain links TRBV10-3 to TRBJ2-7; 7 bases line up with TRBD1. Per germline, CDR1 ENHRY and CDR2 SYGVKD. The CDR3 length is 14 residues.

This sequence joins TRBV25-1 and TRBJ2-7, with D unresolved. The CDR3 loop spans 15 amino acids. Deletions cut 8 bases from V and 0 bases from J, with 17 bases between. CDR1 is MGHDK and CDR2 is SYGVNS in the germline V gene. CDR3 region: CASASSSGASYEQYF. The CDR3 nucleotides read TGTGCCAGCGCTTCTTCGTCCGGAGCCTCCTACGAGCAGTACTTC.

V gene TRBV29-1 combines with J gene TRBJ2-7; 9 bases agree with TRBD1. Germline V gives CDR1 SQVTM, CDR2 ANQGSEA. After removal of 6 bases from V and 1 base from J, the junction contained 10 bases not matched to a gene. The CDR3 sequence is 15 residues long. CDR3 amino acids: CSVADRDRVSYEQYF. The CDR3, as DNA: TGCAGCGTAGCAGACCGGGACAGGGTGTCCTACGAGCAGTACTTC.

CDR3 amino acids: CASPRRGLATNTGELFF. The CDR3 bases are TGTGCCAGCCCTCGCAGGGGGCTAGCGACGAACACCGGGGAGCTGTTTTTT. J is TRBJ2-2 and V is TRBV11-2; 8 bases are a match to TRBD1. Unmatched junction bases numbered 11, after V lost 8 bases and J lost 0 bases. CDR3 length equals 17 residues. Germline values: CDR1 SGHAT, CDR2 FQNNGV.

The V gene is TRBV25-1, the J gene TRBJ2-7; D could derive from TRBD1 or TRBD2 (5 bases each). With 6 bases removed from V and 2 bases from J, the gap between germline ends came to 14 bases. Germline V gene data show CDR1 as MGHDK and CDR2 as SYGVNS. The CDR3 loop spans 14 amino acids. The CDR3 DNA sequence: TGTGCCAGCAGCGGGGCACTTGTACCCTACGAGCAGTACTTC. It translates to CASSGALVPYEQYF.